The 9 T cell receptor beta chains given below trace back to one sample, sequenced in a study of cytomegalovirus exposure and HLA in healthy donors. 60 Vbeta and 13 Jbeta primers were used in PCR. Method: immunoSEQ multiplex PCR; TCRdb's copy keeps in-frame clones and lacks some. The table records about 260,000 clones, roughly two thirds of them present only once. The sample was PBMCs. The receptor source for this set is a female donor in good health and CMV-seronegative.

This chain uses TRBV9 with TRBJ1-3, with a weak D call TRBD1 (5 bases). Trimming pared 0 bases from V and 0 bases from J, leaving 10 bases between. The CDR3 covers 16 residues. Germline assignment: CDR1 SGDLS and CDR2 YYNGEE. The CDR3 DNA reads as TGTGCCAGCAGCGTAGGGTCGGGGGGCTCTGGAAACACCATATATTTT. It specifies CASSVGSGGSGNTIYF.

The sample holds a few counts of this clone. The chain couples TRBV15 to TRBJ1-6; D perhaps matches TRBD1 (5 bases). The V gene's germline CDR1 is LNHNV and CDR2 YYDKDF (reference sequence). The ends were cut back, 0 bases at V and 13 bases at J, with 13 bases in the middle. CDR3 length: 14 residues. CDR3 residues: CATSRDQGHWPLHF. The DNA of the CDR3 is TGTGCCACCAGCAGAGATCAGGGTCATTGGCCCCTCCACTTT.

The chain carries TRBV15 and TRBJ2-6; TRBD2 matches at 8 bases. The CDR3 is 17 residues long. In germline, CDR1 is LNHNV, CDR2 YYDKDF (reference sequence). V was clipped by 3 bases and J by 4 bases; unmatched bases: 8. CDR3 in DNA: TGTGCCACCAGCAGTAGGCGGGGGGCGCTGGGGGCCAACGTCCTGACTTTC. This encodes CATSSRRGALGANVLTF. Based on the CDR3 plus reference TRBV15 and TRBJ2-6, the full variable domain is DAMVIQNPRYQVTQFGKPVTLSCSQTLNHNVMYWYQQKSSQAPKLLFHYYDKDFNNEADTPDNFQSRRPNTSFCFLDIRSPGLGDTAMYLCATSSRRGALGANVLTFGAGSRLTVL.

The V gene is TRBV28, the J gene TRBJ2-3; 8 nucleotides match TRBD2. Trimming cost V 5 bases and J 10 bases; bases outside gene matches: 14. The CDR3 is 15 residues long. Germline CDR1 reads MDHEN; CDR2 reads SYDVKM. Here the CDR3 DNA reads TGTGCCAGCAGTGCCCTAGCGGGCCACCCCGAGGCGCAGTATTTT. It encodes CASSALAGHPEAQYF.

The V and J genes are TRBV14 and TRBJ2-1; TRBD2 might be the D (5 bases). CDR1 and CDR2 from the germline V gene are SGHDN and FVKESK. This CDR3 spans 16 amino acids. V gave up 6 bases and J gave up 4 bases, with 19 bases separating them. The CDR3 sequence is CASSERRAAEYNEQFF. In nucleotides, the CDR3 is TGTGCCAGCAGTGAGCGTCGAGCGGCCGAATACAATGAGCAGTTCTTC.

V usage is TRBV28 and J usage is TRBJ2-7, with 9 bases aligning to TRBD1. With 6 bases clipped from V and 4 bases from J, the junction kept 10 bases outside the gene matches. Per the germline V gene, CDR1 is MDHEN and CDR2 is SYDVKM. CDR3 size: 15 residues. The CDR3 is CASSPLQGALYEQYF. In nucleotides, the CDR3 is TGTGCCAGCAGCCCTCTACAGGGGGCTCTATACGAGCAGTACTTC.

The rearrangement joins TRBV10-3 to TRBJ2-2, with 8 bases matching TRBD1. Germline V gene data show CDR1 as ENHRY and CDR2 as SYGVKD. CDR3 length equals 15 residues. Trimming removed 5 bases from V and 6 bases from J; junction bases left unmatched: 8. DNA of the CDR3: TGTGCCATCAGTAAGGACAGGGTTCTCTCCGGGGAGCTGTTTTTT. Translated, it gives CAISKDRVLSGELFF.

The CDR3 bases are TGTGCCAGCAGTGAGGCAGGGCAAAACACTGAAGCTTTCTTT. Translated: CASSEAGQNTEAFF. V usage is TRBV2 and J usage is TRBJ1-1; maybe TRBD1 (5 bases). In germline, CDR1 is SNHLY, CDR2 FYNNEI. The CDR3 has 14 residues. The ends were cut back, 3 bases at V and 2 bases at J, with 10 bases in the middle.

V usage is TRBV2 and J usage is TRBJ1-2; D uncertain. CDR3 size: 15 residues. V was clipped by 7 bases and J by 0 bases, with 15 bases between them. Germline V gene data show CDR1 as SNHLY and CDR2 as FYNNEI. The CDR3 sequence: CASTGVREANYGYTF. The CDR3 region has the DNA TGTGCCAGCACCGGGGTTAGGGAAGCTAACTATGGCTACACCTTC. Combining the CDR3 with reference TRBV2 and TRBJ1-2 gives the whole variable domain EPEVTQTPSHQVTQMGQEVILRCVPISNHLYFYWYRQILGQKVEFLVSFYNNEISEKSEIFDDQFSVERPDGSNFTLKIRSTKLEDSAMYFCASTGVREANYGYTFGSGTRLTVV.